The 23 T cell receptor beta chains presented below share a single source sample, sequenced in a study of regulatory T cells. Amplification used 52 TRBV primers and 13 TRBJ primers. Clones were sequenced by immunoSEQ multiplex PCR, and TCRdb holds only the in-frame ones, with some missing. In the table there are 15,000 to 20,000 clones, about 92% of which are singletons. What was sequenced was CD8+ T cells sorted from blood. All receptors come from a person in their late teens or twenties with CD3G deficiency.

The chain combines TRBV28 with TRBJ2-7; either TRBD1 or TRBD2 may supply D (5 bases each). Germline assignment: CDR1 MDHEN and CDR2 SYDVKM. CDR3 length: 13 amino acids. The V end lost 3 bases, the J end lost 1 base, and 7 bases lay between the germline ends. For the CDR3, the DNA is TGTGCCAGCAGTTTGGGGGAATCCTACGAGCAGTACTTC. Translation gives CASSLGESYEQYF.

This rearrangement joins TRBV4-1 to TRBJ1-3; D possibly corresponds to TRBD1 (6 bases). Germline V CDR1 and CDR2: MGHRA, YSYEKL. The CDR3 totals 17 residues. V lost 0 bases to trimming and J lost 0 bases, with 12 bases between them. The CDR3 protein is CASSQDDRGHSGNTIYF. The CDR3 DNA is TGCGCCAGCAGCCAAGATGATCGGGGGCACTCTGGAAACACCATATATTTT.

The chain employs TRBV10-3 and TRBJ2-3, with TRBD2 identical over 16 bases. Trimming took 3 bases from V and 5 from J; bases not matched to a gene: 8. This CDR3 has 18 residues. The germline CDR1 and CDR2 sequences are ENHRY and SYGVKD. The CDR3 nucleotides are TGTGCCATCAGTGACCGGGGACTAGCGGGGGGGCCAGGAGATACGCAGTATTTT. Encoded protein: CAISDRGLAGGPGDTQYF.

Only a few counts were recorded for this clone. This sequence joins TRBV30 and TRBJ1-1; D gene uncertain. This CDR3 spans 11 amino acids. Trimming left V 4 bases short and J 0 bases short, with 3 bases between. The germline V gene has CDR1 GTSNPN and CDR2 SVGIG (reference sequence). CDR3 sequence: CAWTVNTEAFF. The CDR3 bases are TGTGCCTGGACGGTGAACACTGAAGCTTTCTTT.

This chain's CDR3 is CSARWGREQFF. As DNA, the CDR3 is TGCAGTGCCCGTTGGGGACGCGAGCAGTTCTTC. The rearrangement uses TRBV20-1 and TRBJ2-1, with D possibly being TRBD1 or TRBD2 (5 bases each). The CDR3 is made up of 11 amino acids. Per germline, CDR1 DFQATT and CDR2 SNEGSKA (reference sequence). V was shortened by 6 bases and J by 10 bases, with 13 bases between the two germline ends.

This sequence joins TRBV9 and TRBJ1-2; possible D gene TRBD1, 5 bases. The CDR3 is 11 residues long. Trimming took 0 bases from V and 14 from J, leaving 11 bases between them. Germline CDR1 reads SGDLS; CDR2 reads YYNGEE. CDR3 coding DNA: TGTGCCAGCAGCGTAGGCGGGGGTTGGACCTTC. Residues: CASSVGGGWTF.

The gene calls are TRBV10-3 and TRBJ1-1; D uncertain. V was cut by 3 bases and J by 1 base, with 6 bases left in between. Germline V gene lookup returns CDR1 ENHRY and CDR2 SYGVKD. This CDR3 is 13 amino acids long. CDR3 DNA sequence: TGTGCCATCAGTGAAGCCGGGAACACTGAAGCTTTCTTT. Residues: CAISEAGNTEAFF.

The chain carries TRBV19 and TRBJ2-6; the D gene is possibly TRBD1 (6 bases). Germline CDR1 LNHDA, CDR2 SQIVND (reference sequence). V gave up 5 bases and J gave up 3 bases, with 20 bases separating them. The CDR3 loop spans 18 amino acids. The CDR3 bases are TGTGCCAGTAGTCCGAGACAGGACATGTATAGTGGGGCCAACGTCCTGACTTTC. Its translation: CASSPRQDMYSGANVLTF.

In this sample, this clone turned up a few times. The chain recombines TRBV9 with TRBJ1-1; TRBD1 matches 10 bases. Germline CDR1 and CDR2: SGDLS and YYNGEE. Trimming at V came to 4 bases and at J to 1 base, leaving 4 bases not matched to a gene. CDR3 length: 15 residues. The CDR3 region is CASSLGTGANTEAFF. CDR3 nucleotides: TGTGCCAGCAGCCTCGGGACAGGGGCGAACACTGAAGCTTTCTTT.

J is TRBJ2-1 and V is TRBV19, with 7 bases lining up with TRBD1. The CDR3 spans 15 residues. Germline V gene sequence: CDR1 LNHDA, CDR2 SQIVND (reference sequence). V trimming: 1 base; J trimming: 0 bases; junction bases outside the gene matches: 0. CDR3 protein: CASSIGDSSYNEQFF. CDR3 in DNA: TGTGCCAGTAGTATAGGGGACAGCTCCTACAATGAGCAGTTCTTC.

V and J are TRBV7-6 and TRBJ2-3; 11 bases match TRBD2. The CDR3 extends over 14 amino acids. The germline V gene encodes CDR1 SGHVS and CDR2 FNYEAQ. V was pared by 4 bases and J by 9 bases, with 6 bases of the junction left unmatched. As DNA, the CDR3 is TGTGCCAGCAGCTCTAGCGGGGGGCGTCAAACGCAGTATTTT. Residues: CASSSSGGRQTQYF.

V usage is TRBV6-1 and J usage is TRBJ2-1; the match to TRBD1 covers 8 bases. Germline-derived CDR1 and CDR2 are MNHNS and SASEGT. The CDR3 runs to 14 residues. Unmatched junction bases numbered 5, after V lost 3 bases and J lost 7 bases. The CDR3 spells CASSEAGTGNEQFF. The DNA of the CDR3 is TGTGCCAGCAGTGAGGCCGGGACAGGTAATGAGCAGTTCTTC.

The genes are TRBV10-2 and TRBJ2-3, with 9 positions matching TRBD2. In germline, CDR1 is WSHSY, CDR2 SAAADI. The CDR3 contains 17 residues. With 7 bases clipped from V and 0 bases from J, the junction kept 11 bases outside the gene matches. The CDR3 DNA reads TGCGCCAGCAAGGTTTTAGGGACTAGCCCTAGCACAGATACGCAGTATTTT. Its translation: CASKVLGTSPSTDTQYF.

The CDR3 region has the DNA TGTGCCAAGTGCGGAAAACTGTTTTTT. Protein product: CAKCGKLFF. V is TRBV6-5 and J is TRBJ1-4; D remains unclear. The CDR3 contains 9 residues. CDR1 and CDR2 (germline): MNHEY, SVGAGI. Between the trimmed V and J ends, which lost 10 bases and 10 bases, there was a span of 7 bases.

This clone was recorded once. The chain links TRBV19 to TRBJ2-5; D uncertain. Trimming removed 8 bases at V and 7 bases at J, with 14 bases between. The CDR3 is 12 residues long. In germline, CDR1 is LNHDA, CDR2 SQIVND (reference sequence). The CDR3 region is CASPDRWGTQYF. The CDR3 DNA reads TGTGCCAGTCCGGACCGATGGGGGACCCAGTACTTC.

The gene calls are TRBV27 and TRBJ1-2; a possible D gene is TRBD1 (5 bases). The CDR3 sequence is 14 residues long. V was clipped by 8 bases and J by 6 bases, with 19 bases between them. In germline, CDR1 is MNHEY, CDR2 SMNVEV (reference sequence). The CDR3, as DNA: TGTGCCAGCGGAGTAATGGGGGGGAATGATGGCTACACCTTC. Translated: CASGVMGGNDGYTF.

The chain employs TRBV6-5 and TRBJ1-1, with D possibly TRBD1 on 5 matching bases. In germline, CDR1 is MNHEY, CDR2 SVGAGI. The CDR3 covers 13 residues. V was pared by 3 bases and J by 4 bases, with 9 bases between. CDR3 coding DNA: TGTGCCAGCAGTTATTGGGGGTCCACTGAAGCTTTCTTT. This translates into CASSYWGSTEAFF.

This chain links TRBV5-6 with TRBJ2-7; D may correspond to TRBD1 or TRBD2 (6 bases each). Trimming cost V 5 bases and J 5 bases, with 20 bases left between them. The CDR3 is made up of 15 amino acids. Germline V gene lookup returns CDR1 SGHDT and CDR2 YYEEEE. The CDR3 here is CASRPYGGVVDEQYF. The DNA of the CDR3 is TGTGCCAGCAGACCGTACGGGGGCGTCGTCGACGAGCAGTACTTC.

The genes are TRBV19 and TRBJ1-6, with 8 bases identical to TRBD1. Per the germline V gene, CDR1 is LNHDA and CDR2 is SQIVND (reference sequence). This CDR3 region has 14 residues. V shed 6 bases, J shed 10 bases, and the junction held 8 bases outside the gene matches. CDR3 sequence reads: CASSSTGERSPLHF. The CDR3, as DNA: TGTGCCAGTAGCTCGACAGGGGAACGGTCACCCCTCCACTTT.

The chain joins TRBV15 to TRBJ2-7, with TRBD1 as a possible D gene (6 bases). The CDR3 has 11 amino acids. Trimming stripped 11 bases from V and 7 bases from J, with 15 bases between. Germline CDR1 and CDR2: LNHNV and YYDKDF (reference sequence). The CDR3 region has the DNA TGTGCCCCTTTGACAAGGGGGGAGCAGTACGTC. It is translated as CAPLTRGEQYV.

This clone was counted only a few times. The rearrangement uses TRBV7-9 and TRBJ2-1; D may correspond to TRBD1 or TRBD2 (5 bases each). V was shortened by 2 bases and J by 10 bases, with 9 bases between the two germline ends. This CDR3 has 12 amino acids. The germline V gene has CDR1 SEHNR and CDR2 FQNEAQ (reference sequence). CDR3 protein: CASSLFRDEQFF. CDR3 DNA: TGTGCCAGCAGCTTATTCCGGGACGAGCAGTTCTTC.

The rearrangement joins TRBV7-9 to TRBJ2-7, with TRBD1 matching 9 bases. CDR3 length: 16 residues. Germline V lookup: CDR1 SEHNR, CDR2 FQNEAQ (reference sequence). V trimming: 1 base; J trimming: 2 bases; junction bases outside the gene matches: 6. CDR3 sequence reads: CASSLGGGQGAYEQYF. The CDR3 region has the DNA TGTGCCAGCAGCTTAGGGGGGGGACAGGGAGCCTACGAGCAGTACTTC. Using reference TRBV7-9 and TRBJ2-7 for the parts outside the CDR3, the full variable domain is DTGVSQNPRHKITKRGQNVTFRCDPISEHNRLYWYRQTLGQGPEFLTYFQNEAQLEKSRLLSDRFSAERPKGSFSTLEIQRTEQGDSAMYLCASSLGGGQGAYEQYFGPGTRLTVT.

This chain joins TRBV28 and TRBJ1-5; D remains unclear. V gave up 5 bases and J gave up 2 bases, with 10 bases separating them. Germline V gives CDR1 MDHEN, CDR2 SYDVKM. The CDR3 length is 14 residues. The CDR3 is CASSDFARNQPQHF. The CDR3 DNA follows: TGTGCCAGCAGTGATTTTGCGCGCAATCAGCCCCAGCATTTT.